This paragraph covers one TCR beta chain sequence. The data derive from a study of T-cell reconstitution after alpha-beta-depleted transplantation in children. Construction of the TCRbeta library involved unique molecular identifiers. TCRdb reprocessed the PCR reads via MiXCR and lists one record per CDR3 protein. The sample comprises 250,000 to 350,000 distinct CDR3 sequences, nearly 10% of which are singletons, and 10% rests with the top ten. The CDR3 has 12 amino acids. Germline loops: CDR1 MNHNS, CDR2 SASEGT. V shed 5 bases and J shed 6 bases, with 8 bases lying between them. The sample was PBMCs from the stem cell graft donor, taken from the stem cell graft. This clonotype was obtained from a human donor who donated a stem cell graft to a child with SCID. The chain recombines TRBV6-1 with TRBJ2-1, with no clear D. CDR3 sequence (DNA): TGTGCCAGCAGTACAACTGTCAATGAGCAGTTCTTC. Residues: CASSTTVNEQFF.